This T cell receptor (beta chain) was profiled in a study of blood T cell repertoires in COVID-19. Overall study context: Sites across the United States, Italy and Spain contributed samples from acute and convalescent COVID-19. PBMCs, B-cell-depleted T cells, or T cells provided the cDNA or gDNA that made up the material.

Per the original data handling: Reference gene primers were amplified, and this amplification served to estimate nucleated cell counts. TCRdb's table, derived via immunoSEQ multiplex PCR, lists solely in-frame clones and lacks some. V, J and clone size derive from that table, while D and trimming were established from the DNA sequence. This sample has under 300,000 clones; around 83% occur once, and the top ten carry 1.5% to 1.9%. Germline CDR1 is SQVTM and CDR2 is ANQGSEA. The V and J ends lost 6 bases and 0 bases, in that order; junction bases with no gene match: 5. The CDR3 runs to 13 residues. The sequence derives from a woman in her 40s who had recovered from COVID-19. Specimen: peripheral blood. This sequence joins TRBV29-1 and TRBJ2-7; 7 nucleotides agree with TRBD1. The CDR3 is CSVNHRGSYEQYF. The CDR3 DNA follows: TGCAGCGTAAACCACAGGGGCTCCTACGAGCAGTACTTC.